One T cell receptor (beta chain) is described in this entry. Antigen unknown. In the sorted-subset replicate PCRs, 200 ng DNA, 25,000 to 35,000 T cell genomes, was used. The assay was immunoSEQ multiplex PCR, and TCRdb's table has in-frame clones only and misses some. The table lists under 350,000 clones, about nine tenths of them singletons, with under 20% in the top ten. This entry belongs to a study of shared clonotypes between healthy human individuals. Points from the study as a whole: The rarefaction results pointed to incomplete sorted-subset sequencing despite large depth.

V shed 5 bases and J 3 bases; nucleotides not matched to a gene: 16. The CDR3 extends over 18 amino acids. CDR1 and CDR2 (germline): SGHAT, FQNNGV. This chain joins TRBV11-2 and TRBJ2-5, with 9 positions matching TRBD2. The clonotype comes from a man aged 18 to 29 in good health. The sequenced sample consisted of memory CD8+ T cells sorted from blood. Subset described: CD45RO+ cells pooled with CCR7-negative TemRA cells. DNA of the CDR3: TGTGCCAGCAGCGAAGAACGGGGAAGACTAGCGGAAGAAGAGACCCAGTACTTC. It translates to CASSEERGRLAEEETQYF.